The entry below describes one TCR beta chain. This specimen comes from a study of cytomegalovirus exposure and HLA in healthy donors. Primers for the PCR totalled 60 Vbeta and 13 Jbeta. Clones were sequenced by immunoSEQ multiplex PCR, and TCRdb holds only the in-frame ones, with some missing. The data show about 98,000 clones, about 70% seen once. V was clipped by 0 bases and J by 6 bases, with 12 bases between them. CDR1 and CDR2 (germline): SGHDT, YYEEEE. The CDR3 is 14 amino acids. The chain employs TRBV5-6 and TRBJ1-1; D is unclear. The specimen was PBMCs. The clonotype comes from a female donor in good health and CMV-seronegative. CDR3: CASSLDTGTPEAFF. The CDR3 DNA sequence: TGTGCCAGCAGCTTGGATACGGGAACTCCTGAAGCTTTCTTT.